This T cell receptor (beta chain) was captured in a study of a mutant IDH1 vaccine in newly diagnosed glioma. Trimming stripped 5 bases from V and 5 bases from J, with 13 bases between. The length of the CDR3 is 14 residues. CDR1 and CDR2 (germline): SGHAT, FQNNGV. TCRdb's copy holds only in-frame clones and misses some; the assay was immunoSEQ multiplex PCR. The sample has about 38,000 clones; 75% to 85% are singletons. Time point indicated: week 5, during vaccination. Doses comprised 300 ug of mutant IDH1 20-mer peptide each, plus topical imiquimod. As to this clone: Its antigen is undetermined.

Sample: PBMCs, taken from a glioma patient whose treatment included an IDH1 peptide vaccine. The receptor's source is a man aged 50 to 60 with glioma. The chain employs TRBV11-2 and TRBJ2-1; D gene uncertain. The CDR3 sequence is CASSLIPGDNEQFF. The CDR3 coding sequence is TGTGCCAGCAGCCTCATCCCAGGCGACAATGAGCAGTTCTTC.